The 32 T cell receptor beta chains below come from one sample, sequenced in a study of T cells in Graves' hyperthyroidism and ophthalmopathy. Amplified regions were TCR beta CDR3 sequences from RNA transcripts. The HTBI set primed first-round TCR CDR3 RT-PCR. TCRdb itself ran the multiplex PCR reads through MiXCR, one entry per CDR3 protein. The sample has some 500,000 distinct CDR3 sequences, roughly a sixth seen once. Material: blood. Receptors were obtained from a woman in her thirties with Graves' ophthalmopathy.

This clonotype appeared once. The chain employs TRBV6-1 and TRBJ2-5; TRBD2 matches 7 bases. The germline V gene has CDR1 MNHNS and CDR2 SASEGT. The CDR3 spans 11 residues. The CDR3 reads CGTREIGTQYF. The CDR3 nucleotides are TGTGGGACGCGGGAGATTGGGACCCAGTACTTC.

The V gene is TRBV5-8, the J gene TRBJ1-1, with D possibly matching TRBD1 (5 bases). Trimming took 7 bases from V and 0 from J, leaving 19 bases between them. The CDR3 runs to 16 residues. The germline gives CDR1 SGHTS, CDR2 YDEGEE. In DNA, the CDR3 is TGTGCCAGCCGCGGGGACTTAGGCAACGTGAACACTGAAGCTTTCTTT. Translated: CASRGDLGNVNTEAFF. Filled out from reference TRBV5-8 and TRBJ1-1, the complete variable domain reads EAGVTQSPTHLIKTRGQQATLRCSPISGHTSVYWYQQALGLGLQFLLWYDEGEERNRGNFPPRFSGRQFPNYSSELNVNALELEDSALYLCASRGDLGNVNTEAFFGQGTRLTVV.

Concerning this clonotype: This sequence may be a read error, since a much larger clone differs from it by one base. This chain joins TRBV7-9 and TRBJ2-7; D may be TRBD2 (5 bases). The germline gives CDR1 SEHNR, CDR2 FQNEAQ (reference sequence). The CDR3 covers 14 residues. Written as DNA, the CDR3 is TGTGCCGGCAGCTTAGCATGGGGAGCCTACGAGCAGTACTTC. Its translation is CAGSLAWGAYEQYF.

The chain has TRBV27 and TRBJ1-1; D possibly corresponds to TRBD1 (5 bases). V shed 6 bases and J shed 7 bases, with 18 bases lying between them. From germline, CDR1 is MNHEY and CDR2 SMNVEV (reference sequence). CDR3 size: 14 residues. Here the CDR3 reads CASRELGLGDEAFF. CDR3 DNA: TGTGCCAGCAGAGAATTGGGGCTGGGGGATGAAGCTTTCTTT.

The table lists this clonotype with a few counts. The CDR3 region has the DNA TGCAGTGCCCCGCGGGGAGTGGGTACAGATACGCAGTATTTT. Residues: CSAPRGVGTDTQYF. The J gene is TRBJ2-3, the V gene TRBV20-1; a weak D match, TRBD2 (6 bases). With 6 bases removed from V and 3 bases from J, the gap between germline ends came to 16 bases. Germline V CDR1 and CDR2: DFQATT, SNEGSKA (reference sequence). The CDR3 is 14 amino acids.

V usage is TRBV24-1 and J usage is TRBJ2-1, with TRBD1 identical over 7 bases. CDR3 length: 15 amino acids. From germline, CDR1 is KGHDR and CDR2 SFDVKD. V dropped 9 bases and J dropped 5; count of bases not matched to a gene: 12. CDR3 sequence reads: CATESDRDSHNEQFF. The CDR3 DNA follows: TGTGCCACCGAAAGCGACAGGGATTCGCACAATGAGCAGTTCTTC.

V usage is TRBV9 and J usage is TRBJ2-1; 9 positions agree with TRBD2. V lost 4 bases and J lost 7; bases outside the gene matches: 12. Germline V gives CDR1 SGDLS, CDR2 YYNGEE. This CDR3 is built from 16 residues. CDR3 nucleotide sequence: TGTGCCAGCAGCCCCCCAACTAGCGGGCCCTTAAATGAGCAGTTCTTC. Amino acid sequence: CASSPPTSGPLNEQFF.

Ten or more counts support this clonotype. The rearrangement links TRBV5-6 to TRBJ1-2, with no clear D. CDR3 length equals 16 residues. Deletions cut 0 bases from V and 0 bases from J, with 12 bases between. Per germline, CDR1 SGHDT and CDR2 YYEEEE. CDR3 nucleotides: TGTGCCAGCAGCTTGGTACCCCGCGGAACTAACTATGGCTACACCTTC. This translates into CASSLVPRGTNYGYTF.

This clonotype was counted a few times. The chain employs TRBV9 and TRBJ2-3; D call uncertain. The CDR3 sequence is 14 residues long. V dropped 4 bases and J dropped 2 bases, with 11 bases sitting between them. Germline loops: CDR1 SGDLS, CDR2 YYNGEE. The CDR3 DNA reads as TGTGCCAGCAGCTCCGATCGGGTCACAGATACGCAGTATTTT. It is translated as CASSSDRVTDTQYF.

This clonotype has at least ten counts. The chain combines TRBV5-1 with TRBJ1-1, with D possibly being TRBD1 (5 bases). V gave up 0 bases and J gave up 1 base, with 10 bases separating them. Germline-derived CDR1 and CDR2 are SGHRS and YFSETQ. The CDR3 runs 15 residues. For the CDR3, the DNA is TGCGCCAGCAGCTTGGGGAGGGGCGAGAACACTGAAGCTTTCTTT. It codes for CASSLGRGENTEAFF. Complete variable domain (other parts from reference TRBV5-1 and TRBJ1-1): KAGVTQTPRYLIKTRGQQVTLSCSPISGHRSVSWYQQTPGQGLQFLFEYFSETQRNKGNFPGRFSGRQFSNSRSEMNVSTLELGDSALYLCASSLGRGENTEAFFGQGTRLTVV.

This clonotype was seen more than once but under ten times. The chain uses TRBV20-1 and TRBJ2-5; 10 bases match TRBD2. V lost 4 bases to trimming and J lost 5 bases; unmatched junction nucleotides: 7. The CDR3 consists of 14 residues. The germline CDR1 and CDR2 sequences are DFQATT and SNEGSKA (reference sequence). CDR3 in amino acids: CSANLAGVGETQYF. For the CDR3, the DNA is TGCAGTGCTAACCTAGCGGGAGTAGGGGAGACCCAGTACTTC.

V usage is TRBV3-1 and J usage is TRBJ2-1, with D maybe TRBD1 (5 bases). CDR1 and CDR2 from the germline V gene are LGHDT and YNNKEL (reference sequence). Trimming took 1 base from V and 6 from J, leaving 13 bases between them. The CDR3 length is 15 residues. The CDR3 region is CASSQGGPLLNEQFF. The DNA for the CDR3 is TGTGCCAGCAGCCAAGGGGGCCCACTACTCAATGAGCAGTTCTTC.

This clonotype was seen many times. The chain uses TRBV30 and TRBJ1-5; 7 positions match TRBD1. Trimming at V came to 0 bases and at J to 6 bases, leaving 5 bases not matched to a gene. The germline V gene encodes CDR1 GTSNPN and CDR2 SVGIG (reference sequence). The CDR3 has 14 residues. The DNA of the CDR3 is TGTGCCTGGAGTGTACGACAGGGCGGTCAGCCCCAGCATTTT. It encodes CAWSVRQGGQPQHF.

This clonotype was observed many times. V gene TRBV7-8 combines with J gene TRBJ2-3, with TRBD2 matching over 10 bases. This CDR3 has 15 amino acids. With 4 bases clipped from V and 5 bases from J, the junction kept 6 bases outside the gene matches. Germline V CDR1 and CDR2: SGHVS, FQNEAQ. In DNA, the CDR3 is TGTGCCAGCAGCTCCGAGCGGGAGGGCCGAGATACGCAGTATTTT. Amino acid sequence: CASSSEREGRDTQYF.

The chain links TRBV10-3 to TRBJ2-2, with D perhaps being TRBD1 or TRBD2 (5 bases each). Trimming pared 8 bases from V and 7 bases from J, leaving 14 bases between. Germline CDR1 ENHRY, CDR2 SYGVKD. CDR3 length equals 13 residues. The CDR3 bases are TGTGCCATCCCTGGTGAGGGGATCGGGGAGCTGTTTTTT. This gives the protein CAIPGEGIGELFF.

The V gene is TRBV9, the J gene TRBJ1-4; TRBD1 is a possible D gene (5 bases). This CDR3 has 16 amino acids. Germline CDR1 and CDR2: SGDLS and YYNGEE. V lost 0 bases and J 2 bases, leaving 11 bases between the germline ends. This chain's CDR3 is CASSVGVGATNEKLFF. The DNA for the CDR3 is TGTGCCAGCAGCGTAGGGGTAGGGGCGACTAATGAAAAACTGTTTTTT. The entire variable domain, with the rest obtained from reference TRBV9 and TRBJ1-4, is as follows: DSGVTQTPKHLITATGQRVTLRCSPRSGDLSVYWYQQSLDQGLQFLIQYYNGEERAKGNILERFSAQQFPDLHSELNLSSLELGDSALYFCASSVGVGATNEKLFFGSGTQLSVL.

This clonotype has ten or more counts. The genes are TRBV5-5 and TRBJ1-3; maybe TRBD1 (6 bases). Germline V gene data show CDR1 as SGHKS and CDR2 as YYEKEE (reference sequence). Trimming removed 0 bases at V and 0 bases at J, with 13 bases between. The CDR3 loop spans 17 amino acids. The CDR3 nucleotides are TGTGCCAGCAGCTTGGCCATCGACAGGAGCTCTGGAAACACCATATATTTT. Its protein product is CASSLAIDRSSGNTIYF. Full variable domain (missing parts from reference TRBV5-5 and TRBJ1-3): DAGVTQSPTHLIKTRGQQVTLRCSPISGHKSVSWYQQVLGQGPQFIFQYYEKEERGRGNFPDRFSARQFPNYSSELNVNALLLGDSALYLCASSLAIDRSSGNTIYFGEGSWLTVV.

This clonotype was counted many times. The chain couples TRBV27 to TRBJ2-5; 9 positions match TRBD1. Germline lookup yields CDR1 MNHEY and CDR2 SMNVEV (reference sequence). J was trimmed by 3 bases and V by 7 bases; bases with no gene match: 3. There are 13 residues in the CDR3. The CDR3: CASTRQGEETQYF. The CDR3 DNA is TGTGCCAGCACGCGACAGGGGGAAGAGACCCAGTACTTC.

CDR3 loop: CAWSDTAGETQYF. The DNA of the CDR3 is TGTGCCTGGAGTGACACGGCCGGGGAGACCCAGTACTTC. The chain is built from TRBV30 and TRBJ2-5; D not certain. The V gene's germline CDR1 is GTSNPN and CDR2 SVGIG (reference sequence). With 1 base removed from V and 5 bases from J, the gap between germline ends came to 11 bases. CDR3 size: 13 residues.

This clonotype showed up just a few times. The chain recombines TRBV29-1 with TRBJ2-3, with D perhaps assigned TRBD1 or TRBD2 (5 bases each). Trimming shortened V by 5 bases and J by 5 bases, and 17 bases separated the two germline ends. The germline V gene encodes CDR1 SQVTM and CDR2 ANQGSEA. This CDR3 comprises 14 residues. The CDR3 loop is CSVRFGGVGDTQYF. The CDR3 DNA is TGCAGCGTTAGGTTTGGGGGAGTGGGAGATACGCAGTATTTT.

This clonotype showed up many times. This sequence joins TRBV16 and TRBJ2-3; TRBD2 might be the D (6 bases). Trimming took 4 bases from V and 6 from J, leaving 14 bases between them. This CDR3 comprises 14 residues. The germline V gene has CDR1 KGHSY and CDR2 FQNENV. The CDR3 sequence is CASSPSGWSDTQYF. The CDR3 DNA reads TGTGCCAGCAGCCCCAGCGGGTGGTCGGATACGCAGTATTTT.

This clonotype was seen repeatedly, ten times or more. The rearrangement joins TRBV11-1 to TRBJ2-7; tentatively, D is TRBD2 (7 bases). This CDR3 is 15 amino acids long. From germline, CDR1 is SGHAT and CDR2 FQDESV (reference sequence). The V end was cut by 3 bases, the J end by 0 bases, with 12 bases between. In nucleotides, the CDR3 is TGTGCCAGCAGCTTTTGGGGGGGCTCCTCCTACGAGCAGTACTTC. Amino acid sequence: CASSFWGGSSYEQYF.

The chain recombines TRBV9 with TRBJ1-2; D gene unclear. CDR3 length: 16 residues. V lost 4 bases, J lost 7 bases, and 23 bases lay in between. Germline lookup yields CDR1 SGDLS and CDR2 YYNGEE. The CDR3 loop is CASSPFTMAMGIGYTF. The DNA of the CDR3 is TGTGCCAGCAGCCCCTTCACGATGGCCATGGGGATTGGCTACACCTTC.

The chain combines TRBV4-3 with TRBJ1-1; 8 bases map to TRBD1. Trimming at V came to 3 bases and at J to 0 bases, leaving 3 bases not matched to a gene. CDR1 is LGHNA, CDR2 YSLEER, per germline. This CDR3 is built from 15 residues. As DNA, the CDR3 is TGCGCCAGCAGCCACAACAGGGGGGTGAACACTGAAGCTTTCTTT. Translated: CASSHNRGVNTEAFF.

This sequence joins TRBV29-1 and TRBJ2-3; D remains unclear. The germline CDR1 and CDR2 sequences are SQVTM and ANQGSEA. This CDR3 is built from 16 residues. Trimming removed 4 bases from V and 0 bases from J, with 17 bases in between. CDR3 residues: CSVVGFGETSTDTQYF. The CDR3 nucleotides read TGCAGCGTTGTCGGATTCGGCGAAACTAGCACAGATACGCAGTATTTT.

V is TRBV7-3 and J is TRBJ2-5, with TRBD2 matching 8 bases. The junction had 4 bases not matched to a gene; V was cut back by 2 bases and J by 2 bases. Germline CDR1 SGHTA, CDR2 FQGTGA. The CDR3 sequence is 15 residues long. CDR3 loop: CASSLWGLGQETQYF. For the CDR3, the DNA is TGTGCCAGCAGCTTATGGGGACTAGGGCAAGAGACCCAGTACTTC.

This clonotype was detected a few times. V gene TRBV2 combines with J gene TRBJ2-2; the match to TRBD2 covers 7 bases. CDR1 SNHLY and CDR2 FYNNEI come from the germline V gene. The CDR3 spans 13 residues. The V gene end was trimmed by 10 bases and the J gene end by 2 bases; junction bases not matched to a gene: 4. CDR3 loop: CATRDYNTGELFF. CDR3 nucleotide sequence: TGTGCCACAAGGGACTACAACACCGGGGAGCTGTTTTTT.

In its sample, this clonotype was seen many times. The chain has TRBV7-9 and TRBJ1-2, with unresolved D. This CDR3 is 13 amino acids long. Germline CDR1 reads SEHNR; CDR2 reads FQNEAQ (reference sequence). Trimming removed 5 bases from V and 4 bases from J, with 11 bases in between. The CDR3 loop is CASSLDAIYGYTF. CDR3 bases: TGTGCCAGCAGCCTTGACGCGATCTATGGCTACACCTTC.

This clonotype appeared many times. CDR3 in DNA: TGTGCCAGCAGTCCCGGGACTAGCGGCCCTCTTCCGAACACCGGGGAGCTGTTTTTT. Residues: CASSPGTSGPLPNTGELFF. The chain recombines TRBV12-3 or TRBV12-4 with TRBJ2-2, with 11 bases identical to TRBD2. After removal of 5 bases from V and 0 bases from J, the junction contained 11 bases not matched to a gene. The CDR3 covers 19 residues.

This clonotype was found a few times. This sequence joins TRBV11-3 and TRBJ1-1; D gene ambiguous. Trimming pared 5 bases from V and 7 bases from J, leaving 17 bases between. Germline lookup yields CDR1 SGHNT and CDR2 YENEEA. The CDR3 spans 14 residues. The CDR3 loop is CASSPRPHRNEAFF. CDR3 DNA sequence: TGTGCCAGCAGCCCTAGACCCCACCGGAATGAAGCTTTCTTT.

In this sample, this clonotype turned up many times. This chain joins TRBV28 and TRBJ1-1; TRBD1 is a possible D gene (6 bases). With 5 bases removed from V and 0 bases from J, the gap between germline ends came to 13 bases. Germline V lookup: CDR1 MDHEN, CDR2 SYDVKM. The CDR3 contains 15 residues. As DNA, the CDR3 is TGTGCCAGCAGTGGGGCGGACAGCATGAACACTGAAGCTTTCTTT. Amino acids: CASSGADSMNTEAFF.

In its sample, this clonotype was seen many times. Sequence at one end of the junction differs from germline and may be a read error. The V call is TRBV12-3 or TRBV12-4, the J call TRBJ2-1; D tentatively fits TRBD1 or TRBD2 (6 bases each). This CDR3 is 12 amino acids long. DNA for the CDR3: TGTGCCAGCAGCTTAGAGGGGGGTGAGCAGTTCTTC. This translates into CASSLEGGEQFF.